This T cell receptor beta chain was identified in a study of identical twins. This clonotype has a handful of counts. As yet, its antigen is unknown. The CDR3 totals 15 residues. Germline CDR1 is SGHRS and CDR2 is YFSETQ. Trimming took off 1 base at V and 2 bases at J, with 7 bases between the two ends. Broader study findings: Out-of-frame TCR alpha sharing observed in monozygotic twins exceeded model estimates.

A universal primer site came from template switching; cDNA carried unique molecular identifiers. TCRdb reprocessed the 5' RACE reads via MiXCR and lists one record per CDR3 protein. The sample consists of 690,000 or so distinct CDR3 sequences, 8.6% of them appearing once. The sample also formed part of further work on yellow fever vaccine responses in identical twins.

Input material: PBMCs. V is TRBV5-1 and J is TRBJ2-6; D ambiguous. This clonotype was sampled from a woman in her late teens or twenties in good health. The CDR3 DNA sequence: TGCGCCAGCAGCTTGTACGTGACTGGGGCCAACGTCCTGACTTTC. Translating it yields CASSLYVTGANVLTF.